This TCR beta chain was observed in a study of neurological immune-mediated disorders. Study-wide findings and caveats: When the repertoires were sorted by phylogenetic grouping, those of 18 of 34 multiple sclerosis patients ended up in one related-CDR3 cluster, a possible signature. The greatest TCR clonal expansion appeared in HTLV-1-associated myelopathy and the smallest, falling below healthy controls, in multiple sclerosis.

MiXCR was run by TCRdb on the 5' RACE reads, yielding one entry per CDR3 protein. The data show 46,000 or so distinct CDR3 sequences, 4% to 5.5% seen once. The CDR3 covers 13 residues. V dropped 7 bases and J dropped 10 bases, with 16 bases sitting between them. Germline loops: CDR1 MNHEY, CDR2 SVGEGT. This clonotype was seen many times. The target antigen is unknown. Sequencing used PBMCs. This clonotype was sampled from a woman aged 60 to 75 with multiple sclerosis. V and J are TRBV6-2 or TRBV6-3 and TRBJ1-4; D not resolved. Here the CDR3 DNA reads TGTGCCAGCAAGTCGGAGGAGGTTGGAAAACTGTTTTTT. It encodes CASKSEEVGKLFF.